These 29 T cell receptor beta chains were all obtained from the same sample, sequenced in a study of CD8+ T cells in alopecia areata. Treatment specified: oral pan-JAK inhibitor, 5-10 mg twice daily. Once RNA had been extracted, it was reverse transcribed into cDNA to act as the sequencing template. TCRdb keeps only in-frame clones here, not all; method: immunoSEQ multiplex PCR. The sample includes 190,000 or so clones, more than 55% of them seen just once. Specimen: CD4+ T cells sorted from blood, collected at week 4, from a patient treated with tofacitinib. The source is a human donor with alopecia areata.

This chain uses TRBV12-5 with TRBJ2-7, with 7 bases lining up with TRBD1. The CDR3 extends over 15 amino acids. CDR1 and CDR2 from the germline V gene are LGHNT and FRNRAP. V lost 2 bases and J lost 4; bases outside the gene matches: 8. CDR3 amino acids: CASGLFPGQNYEQYF. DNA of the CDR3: TGTGCTAGTGGTTTGTTCCCGGGACAGAATTACGAGCAGTACTTC.

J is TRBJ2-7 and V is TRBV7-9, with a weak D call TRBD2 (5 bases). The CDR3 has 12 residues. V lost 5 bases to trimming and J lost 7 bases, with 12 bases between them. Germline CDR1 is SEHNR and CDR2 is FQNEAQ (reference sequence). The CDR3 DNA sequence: TGTGCCAGCAGCCGCGGGTCGAGAGAGCAGTACTTC. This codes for CASSRGSREQYF.

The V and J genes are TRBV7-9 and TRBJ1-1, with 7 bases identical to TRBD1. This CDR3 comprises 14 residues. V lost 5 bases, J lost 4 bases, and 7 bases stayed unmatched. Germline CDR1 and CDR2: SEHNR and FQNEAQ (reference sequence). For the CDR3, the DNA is TGTGCCAGCAGCCTAGGGGGCGAGGGCACTGAAGCTTTCTTT. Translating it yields CASSLGGEGTEAFF.

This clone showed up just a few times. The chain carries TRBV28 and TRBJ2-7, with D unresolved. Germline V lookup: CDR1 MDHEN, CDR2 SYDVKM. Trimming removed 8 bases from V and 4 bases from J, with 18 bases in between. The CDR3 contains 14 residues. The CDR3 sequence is CASYSVGSRYEQYF. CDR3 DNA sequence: TGTGCCAGCTACTCTGTCGGCAGTCGGTACGAGCAGTACTTC. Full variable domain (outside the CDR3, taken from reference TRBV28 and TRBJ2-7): DVKVTQSSRYLVKRTGEKVFLECVQDMDHENMFWYRQDPGLGLRLIYFSYDVKMKEKGDIPEGYSVSREKKERFSLILESASTNQTSMYLCASYSVGSRYEQYFGPGTRLTVT.

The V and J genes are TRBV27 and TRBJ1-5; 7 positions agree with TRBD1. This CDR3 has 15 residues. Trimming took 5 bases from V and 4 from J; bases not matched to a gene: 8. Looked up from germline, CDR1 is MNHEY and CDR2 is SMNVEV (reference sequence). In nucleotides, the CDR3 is TGTGCCAGCAGTCAAAGCGGGACAGCAAATCAGCCCCAGCATTTT. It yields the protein CASSQSGTANQPQHF.

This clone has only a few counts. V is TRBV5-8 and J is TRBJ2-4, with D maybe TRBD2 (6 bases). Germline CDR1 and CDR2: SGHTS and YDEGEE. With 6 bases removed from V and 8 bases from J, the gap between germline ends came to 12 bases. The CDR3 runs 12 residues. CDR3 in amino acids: CASTQRRDIQYF. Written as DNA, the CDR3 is TGTGCCAGCACCCAGAGGAGGGACATTCAGTACTTC.

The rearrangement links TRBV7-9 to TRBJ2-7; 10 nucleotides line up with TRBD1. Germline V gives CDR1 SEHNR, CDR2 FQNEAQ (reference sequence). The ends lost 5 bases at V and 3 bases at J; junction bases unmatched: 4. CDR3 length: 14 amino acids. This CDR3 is CASSPGTGVYEQYF. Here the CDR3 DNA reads TGTGCCAGCAGCCCAGGGACAGGGGTCTACGAGCAGTACTTC.

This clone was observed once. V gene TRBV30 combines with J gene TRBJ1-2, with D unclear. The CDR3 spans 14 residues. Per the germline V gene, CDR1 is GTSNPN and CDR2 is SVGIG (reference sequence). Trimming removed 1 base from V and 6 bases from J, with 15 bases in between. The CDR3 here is CAWSANSGFDGYTF. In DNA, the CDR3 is TGTGCCTGGAGTGCAAACAGTGGATTTGATGGCTACACCTTC.

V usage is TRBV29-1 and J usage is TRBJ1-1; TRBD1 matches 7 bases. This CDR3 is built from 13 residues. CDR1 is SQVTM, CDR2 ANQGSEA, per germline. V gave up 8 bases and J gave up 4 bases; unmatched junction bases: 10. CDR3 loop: CSSERAGGTEAFF. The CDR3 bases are TGCAGCTCCGAACGGGCAGGGGGCACTGAAGCTTTCTTT.

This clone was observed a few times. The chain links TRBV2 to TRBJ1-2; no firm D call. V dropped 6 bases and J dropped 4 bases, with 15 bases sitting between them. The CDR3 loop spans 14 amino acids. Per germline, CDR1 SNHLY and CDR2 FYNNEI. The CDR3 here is CASRPYGASYGYTF. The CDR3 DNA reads TGTGCCAGCAGGCCATACGGAGCCTCCTATGGCTACACCTTC.

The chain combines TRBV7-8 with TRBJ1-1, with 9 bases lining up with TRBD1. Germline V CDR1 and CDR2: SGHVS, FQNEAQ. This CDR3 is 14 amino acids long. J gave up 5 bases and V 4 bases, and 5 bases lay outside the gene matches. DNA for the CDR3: TGTGCCAGCAGCTCAGGACAGGGGATGACTGAAGCTTTCTTT. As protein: CASSSGQGMTEAFF.

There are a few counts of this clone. The CDR3 sequence: CASSQQGVLNTGELFF. The CDR3 DNA reads as TGTGCCAGCAGCCAGCAGGGGGTACTCAACACCGGGGAGCTGTTTTTT. The J gene is TRBJ2-2, the V gene TRBV7-2; TRBD1 aligns across 7 bases. Looked up from germline, CDR1 is SGHTA and CDR2 is FQGNSA. CDR3 length: 16 residues. Trimming at V came to 5 bases and at J to 2 bases, leaving 8 bases not matched to a gene.

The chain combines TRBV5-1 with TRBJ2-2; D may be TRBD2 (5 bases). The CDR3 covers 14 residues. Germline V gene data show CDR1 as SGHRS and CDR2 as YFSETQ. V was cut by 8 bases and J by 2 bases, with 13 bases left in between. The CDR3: CASSDPPNTGELFF. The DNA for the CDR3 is TGCGCCAGTAGCGATCCGCCAAACACCGGGGAGCTGTTTTTT. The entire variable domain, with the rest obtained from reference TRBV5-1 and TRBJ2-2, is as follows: KAGVTQTPRYLIKTRGQQVTLSCSPISGHRSVSWYQQTPGQGLQFLFEYFSETQRNKGNFPGRFSGRQFSNSRSEMNVSTLELGDSALYLCASSDPPNTGELFFGEGSRLTVL.

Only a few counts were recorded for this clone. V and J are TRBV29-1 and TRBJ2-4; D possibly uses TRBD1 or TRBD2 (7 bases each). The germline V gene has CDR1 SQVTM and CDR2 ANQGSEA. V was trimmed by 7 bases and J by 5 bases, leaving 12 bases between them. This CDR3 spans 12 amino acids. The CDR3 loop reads CSAAGGENIQYF. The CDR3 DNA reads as TGCAGCGCGGCAGGGGGGGAAAACATTCAGTACTTC.

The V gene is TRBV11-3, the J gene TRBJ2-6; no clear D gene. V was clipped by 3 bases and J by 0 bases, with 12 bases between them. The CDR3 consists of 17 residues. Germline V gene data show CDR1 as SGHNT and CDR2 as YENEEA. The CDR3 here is CASSLNGILSGANVLTF. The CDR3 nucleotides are TGTGCCAGCAGCTTGAACGGAATCCTCTCTGGGGCCAACGTCCTGACTTTC. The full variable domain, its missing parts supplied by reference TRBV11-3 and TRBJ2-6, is EAGVVQSPRYKIIEKKQPVAFWCNPISGHNTLYWYLQNLGQGPELLIRYENEEAVDDSQLPKDRFSAERLKGVDSTLKIQPAELGDSAVYLCASSLNGILSGANVLTFGAGSRLTVL.

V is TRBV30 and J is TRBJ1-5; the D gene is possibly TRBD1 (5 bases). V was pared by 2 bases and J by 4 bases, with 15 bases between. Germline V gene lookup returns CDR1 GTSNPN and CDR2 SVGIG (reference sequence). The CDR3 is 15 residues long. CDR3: CAWSYGDPFNQPQHF. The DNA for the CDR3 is TGTGCCTGGAGTTATGGGGACCCTTTTAATCAGCCCCAGCATTTT.

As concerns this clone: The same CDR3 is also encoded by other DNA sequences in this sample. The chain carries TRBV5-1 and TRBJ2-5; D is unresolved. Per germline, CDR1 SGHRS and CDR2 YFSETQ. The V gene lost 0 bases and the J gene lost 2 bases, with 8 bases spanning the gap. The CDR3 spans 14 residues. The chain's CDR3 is CASSLAGAQETQYF. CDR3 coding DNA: TGCGCCAGCAGCTTGGCCGGAGCACAAGAGACCCAGTACTTC.

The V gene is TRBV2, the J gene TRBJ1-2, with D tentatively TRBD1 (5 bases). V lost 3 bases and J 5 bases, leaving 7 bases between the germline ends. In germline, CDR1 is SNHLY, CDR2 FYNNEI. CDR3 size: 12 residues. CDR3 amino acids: CASSEGTYGYTF. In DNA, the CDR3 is TGTGCCAGCAGTGAGGGGACTTATGGCTACACCTTC.

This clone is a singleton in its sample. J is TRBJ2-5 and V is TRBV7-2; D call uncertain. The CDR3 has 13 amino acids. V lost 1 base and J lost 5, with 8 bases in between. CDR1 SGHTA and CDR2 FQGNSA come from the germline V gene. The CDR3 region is CASSLVGRETQYF. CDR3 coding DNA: TGTGCCAGCAGCTTAGTCGGTCGGGAGACCCAGTACTTC.

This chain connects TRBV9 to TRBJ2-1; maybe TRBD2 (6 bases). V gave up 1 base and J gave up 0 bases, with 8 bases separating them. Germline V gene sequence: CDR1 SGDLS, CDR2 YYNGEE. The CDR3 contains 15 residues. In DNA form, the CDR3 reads TGTGCCAGCAGCGTACGGGGGAGCTCCTACAATGAGCAGTTCTTC. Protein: CASSVRGSSYNEQFF. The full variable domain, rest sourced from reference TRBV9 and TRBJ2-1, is DSGVTQTPKHLITATGQRVTLRCSPRSGDLSVYWYQQSLDQGLQFLIQYYNGEERAKGNILERFSAQQFPDLHSELNLSSLELGDSALYFCASSVRGSSYNEQFFGPGTRLTVL.

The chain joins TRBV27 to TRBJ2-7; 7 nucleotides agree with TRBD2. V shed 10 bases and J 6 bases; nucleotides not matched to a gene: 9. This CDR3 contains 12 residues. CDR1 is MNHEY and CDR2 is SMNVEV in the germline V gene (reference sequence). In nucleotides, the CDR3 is TGTGCCACCGCCCGAGCGGGGTCCGAGCAGTACTTC. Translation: CATARAGSEQYF.

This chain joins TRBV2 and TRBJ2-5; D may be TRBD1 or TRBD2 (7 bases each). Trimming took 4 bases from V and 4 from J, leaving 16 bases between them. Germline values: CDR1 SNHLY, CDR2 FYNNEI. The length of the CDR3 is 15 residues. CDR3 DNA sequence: TGTGCCAGCAGTGGGCGGGGGACAGATCTAGAGACCCAGTACTTC. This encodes CASSGRGTDLETQYF.

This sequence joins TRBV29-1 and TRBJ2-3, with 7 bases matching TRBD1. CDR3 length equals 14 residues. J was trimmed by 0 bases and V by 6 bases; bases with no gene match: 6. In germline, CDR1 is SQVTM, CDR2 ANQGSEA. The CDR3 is CSVRQGTSTDTQYF. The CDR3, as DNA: TGCAGCGTCCGACAGGGAACTAGCACAGATACGCAGTATTTT.

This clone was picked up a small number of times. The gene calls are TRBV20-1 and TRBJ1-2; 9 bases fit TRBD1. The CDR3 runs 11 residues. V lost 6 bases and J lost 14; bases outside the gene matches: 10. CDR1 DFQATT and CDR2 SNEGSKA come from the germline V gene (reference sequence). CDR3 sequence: CSARDRDAWTF. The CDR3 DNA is TGCAGTGCCCGGGACAGGGACGCGTGGACCTTC.

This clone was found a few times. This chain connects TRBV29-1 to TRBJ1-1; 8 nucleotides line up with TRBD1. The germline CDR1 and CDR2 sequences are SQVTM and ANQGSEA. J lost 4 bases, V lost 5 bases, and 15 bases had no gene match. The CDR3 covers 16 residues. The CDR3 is CSVHGTGRQAGTEAFF. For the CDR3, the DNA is TGCAGCGTTCACGGGACAGGCCGACAGGCGGGCACTGAAGCTTTCTTT.

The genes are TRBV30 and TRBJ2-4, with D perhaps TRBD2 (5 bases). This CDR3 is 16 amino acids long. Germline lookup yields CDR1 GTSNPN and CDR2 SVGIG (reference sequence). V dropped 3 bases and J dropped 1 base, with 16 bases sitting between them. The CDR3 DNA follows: TGTGCCTGGAGAGCTAGAGACCGGAGGGCCAAAAACATTCAGTACTTC. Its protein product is CAWRARDRRAKNIQYF.

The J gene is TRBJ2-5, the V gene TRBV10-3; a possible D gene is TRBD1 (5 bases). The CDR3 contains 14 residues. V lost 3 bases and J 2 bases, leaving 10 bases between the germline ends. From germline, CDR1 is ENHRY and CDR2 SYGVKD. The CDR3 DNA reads TGTGCCATCAGTGAAGGTGGGGCACAAGAGACCCAGTACTTC. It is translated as CAISEGGAQETQYF.

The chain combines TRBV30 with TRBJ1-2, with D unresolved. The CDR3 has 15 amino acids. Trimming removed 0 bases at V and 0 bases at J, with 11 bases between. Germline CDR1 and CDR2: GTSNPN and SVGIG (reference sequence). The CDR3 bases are TGTGCCTGGAGTGTTAGCCCCCTCACTAACTATGGCTACACCTTC. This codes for CAWSVSPLTNYGYTF.

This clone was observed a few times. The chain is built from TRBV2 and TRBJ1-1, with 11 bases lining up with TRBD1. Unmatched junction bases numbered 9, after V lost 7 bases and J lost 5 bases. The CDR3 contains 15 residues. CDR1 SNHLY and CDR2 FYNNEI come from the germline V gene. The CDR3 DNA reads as TGTGCCAGCATCCAGGACAGGGGGCTAAGGACTGAAGCTTTCTTT. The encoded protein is CASIQDRGLRTEAFF.